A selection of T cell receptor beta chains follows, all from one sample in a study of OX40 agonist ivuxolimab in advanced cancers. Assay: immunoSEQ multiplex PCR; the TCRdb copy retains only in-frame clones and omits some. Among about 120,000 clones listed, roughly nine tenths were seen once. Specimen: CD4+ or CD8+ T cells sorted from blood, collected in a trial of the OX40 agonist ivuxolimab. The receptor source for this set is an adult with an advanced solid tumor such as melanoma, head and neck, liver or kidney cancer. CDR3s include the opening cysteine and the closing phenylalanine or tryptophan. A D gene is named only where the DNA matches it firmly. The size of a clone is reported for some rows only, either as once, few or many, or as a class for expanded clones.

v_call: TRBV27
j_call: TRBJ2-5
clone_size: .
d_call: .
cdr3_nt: TGTGCCAGCAGAACGGGACGGAGGGAGGTAGTAAGGGGGGAGACCCAGTACTTC
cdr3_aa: CASRTGRREVVRGETQYF

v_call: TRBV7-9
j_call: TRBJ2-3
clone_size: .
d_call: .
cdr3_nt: TGTGCCAGCAGCTTAGATCGGCAGGCCAGCACAGATACGCAGTATTTT
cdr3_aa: CASSLDRQASTDTQYF

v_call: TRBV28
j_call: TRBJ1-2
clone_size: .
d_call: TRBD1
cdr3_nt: TGTGCCAGCAGTTTGGGGGATAGGGGGCCTGGGACCTTC
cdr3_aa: CASSLGDRGPGTF

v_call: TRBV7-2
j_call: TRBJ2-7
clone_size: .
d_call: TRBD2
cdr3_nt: TGTGCCAGCAGCTTAGAGGCGGGGGCCTACGAGCAGTACTTC
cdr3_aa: CASSLEAGAYEQYF

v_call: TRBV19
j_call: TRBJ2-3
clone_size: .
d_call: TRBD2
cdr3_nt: TGTGCCAGTAGACCTCCGGGACTAGCGACAGATACGCAGTATTTT
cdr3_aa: CASRPPGLATDTQYF

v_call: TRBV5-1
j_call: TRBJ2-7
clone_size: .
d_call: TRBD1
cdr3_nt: TGCGCCAGCAGCTTGGCAGGGGGCTCCTACGAGCAGTACTTC
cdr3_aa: CASSLAGGSYEQYF

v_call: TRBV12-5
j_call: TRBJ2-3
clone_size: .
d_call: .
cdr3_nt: TGTGCTAGTGGGGGGGCTAGTTCCACAGATACGCAGTATTTT
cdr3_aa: CASGGASSTDTQYF

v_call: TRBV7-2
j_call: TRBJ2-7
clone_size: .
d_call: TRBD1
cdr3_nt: TGTGCCAGCAGAACGACAGGGTCCTACGAGCAGTACTTC
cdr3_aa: CASRTTGSYEQYF

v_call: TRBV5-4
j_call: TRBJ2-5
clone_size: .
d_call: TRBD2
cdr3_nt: TGTGCCAGCAGCTTGAGACTAGCGGGGGAAGAGACCCAGTACTTC
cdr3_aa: CASSLRLAGEETQYF

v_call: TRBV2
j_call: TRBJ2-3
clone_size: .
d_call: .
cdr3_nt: TGTGCCAGCGGGGAAGGTATGGGGTCTACAGATACGCAGTATTTT
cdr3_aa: CASGEGMGSTDTQYF

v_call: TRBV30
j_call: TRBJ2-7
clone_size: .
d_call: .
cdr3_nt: TGTGCCTTCGGGGGGCTCTCCTACGAGCAGTACTTC
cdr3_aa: CAFGGLSYEQYF

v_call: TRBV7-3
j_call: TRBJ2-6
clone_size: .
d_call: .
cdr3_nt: TGTGCCAGCAGCTTAACAAGCTCTGGGGCCAACGTCCTGACTTTC
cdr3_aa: CASSLTSSGANVLTF

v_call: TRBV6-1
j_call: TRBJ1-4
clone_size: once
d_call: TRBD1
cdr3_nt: TGTGCCAGCAGTGAAGTTTGGACAGGGAGTAATGAAAAACTGTTTTTT
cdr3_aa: CASSEVWTGSNEKLFF

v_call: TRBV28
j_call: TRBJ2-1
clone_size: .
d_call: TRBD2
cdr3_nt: TGTGCCAGCAGTTCTACTAGCGGGGGGGCCAGGGATGAGCAGTTCTTC
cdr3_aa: CASSSTSGGARDEQFF

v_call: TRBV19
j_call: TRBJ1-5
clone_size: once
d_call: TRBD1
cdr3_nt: TGTGCCAGTAGTCCGCTGACAGGGCTTCAGCCCCAGCATTTT
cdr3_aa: CASSPLTGLQPQHF

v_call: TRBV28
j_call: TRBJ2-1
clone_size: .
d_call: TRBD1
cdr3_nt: TGTGCCAGCAGTCCTCCGGGACAGGGCTCGATCTTC
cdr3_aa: CASSPPGQGSIF

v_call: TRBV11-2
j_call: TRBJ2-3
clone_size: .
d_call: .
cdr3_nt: TGTGCCAGCAGCCTTAATGAGGGACTCAGCACAGATACGCAGTATTTT
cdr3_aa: CASSLNEGLSTDTQYF

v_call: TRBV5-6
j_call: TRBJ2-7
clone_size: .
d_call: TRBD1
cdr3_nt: TGTGCCAGCAGCTTGTGGGCAGGGGGTGGGCAGTACTTC
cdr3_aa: CASSLWAGGGQYF

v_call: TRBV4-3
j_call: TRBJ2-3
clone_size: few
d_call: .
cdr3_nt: TGCGCCAGCAGCCAAGGAGGGCGCGCTGATACGCAGTATTTT
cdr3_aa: CASSQGGRADTQYF

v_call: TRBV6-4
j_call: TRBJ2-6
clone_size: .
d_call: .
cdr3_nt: TGTGCCAGCAGTGATGTCTCTGGGGCCAACGTCCTGACTTTC
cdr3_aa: CASSDVSGANVLTF

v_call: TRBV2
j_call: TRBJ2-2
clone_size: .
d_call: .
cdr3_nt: TGTGCCAGCAATGGGGAGAAGGGCACCGGGGAGCTGTTTTTT
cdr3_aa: CASNGEKGTGELFF

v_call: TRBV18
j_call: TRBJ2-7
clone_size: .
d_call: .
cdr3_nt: TGTGCCAGCTCACTGGGGTCAACCTACGAGCAGTACTTC
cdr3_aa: CASSLGSTYEQYF

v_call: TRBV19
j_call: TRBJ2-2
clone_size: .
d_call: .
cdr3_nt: TGTGCCAGTTTCGACGGAGGGTCAGGCGGGGAGCTGTTTTTT
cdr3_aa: CASFDGGSGGELFF

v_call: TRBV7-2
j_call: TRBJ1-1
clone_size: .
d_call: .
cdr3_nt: TGTGCCGTTTCAGTCCAAGGGGGCACTGAAGCTTTCTTT
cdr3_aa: CAVSVQGGTEAFF

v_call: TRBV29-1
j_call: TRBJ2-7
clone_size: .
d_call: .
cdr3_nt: TGCAGCGTTGAGAACCCCGGTTCCTACGAGCAGTACTTC
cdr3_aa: CSVENPGSYEQYF

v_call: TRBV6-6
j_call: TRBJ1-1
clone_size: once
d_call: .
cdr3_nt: TGTGCCAGCAGTTACTCGAGGATCGGTGAAGCTTTCTTT
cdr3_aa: CASSYSRIGEAFF

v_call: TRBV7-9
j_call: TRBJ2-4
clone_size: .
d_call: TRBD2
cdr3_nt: TGTGCCAGCAGCTTTAGCGGGGGGCACCTACGCCTAGCCAAAAACATTCAGTACTTC
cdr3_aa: CASSFSGGHLRLAKNIQYF

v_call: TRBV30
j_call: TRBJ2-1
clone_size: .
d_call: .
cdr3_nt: TGTGCCTCGAGATGGAGGGGACCCTACAATGAGCAGTTCTTC
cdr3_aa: CASRWRGPYNEQFF

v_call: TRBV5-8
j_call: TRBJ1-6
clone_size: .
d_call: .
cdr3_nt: TGTGCCAGCAGCTTGTGGCAGGGAGGTTCACCCCTCCACTTT
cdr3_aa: CASSLWQGGSPLHF

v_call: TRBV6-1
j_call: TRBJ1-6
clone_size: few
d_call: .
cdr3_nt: TGTGCCAGCAGTGAATTCGGCAGGACAGCATATAATTCACCCCTCCACTTT
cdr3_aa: CASSEFGRTAYNSPLHF

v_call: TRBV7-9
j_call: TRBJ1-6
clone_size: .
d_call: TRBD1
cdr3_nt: TGTGCCAGCAGCCATAGGACAGGGGATAGCTCCTATAATTCACCCCTCCACTTT
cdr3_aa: CASSHRTGDSSYNSPLHF

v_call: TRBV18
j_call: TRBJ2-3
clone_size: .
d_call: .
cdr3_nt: TGTGCCAGCTCACCACCAGGTCTTTACGGGGATACGCAGTATTTT
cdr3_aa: CASSPPGLYGDTQYF

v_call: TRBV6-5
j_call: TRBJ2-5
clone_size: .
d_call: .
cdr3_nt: TGTGCCAGCAGCCCCCCGGGACGGCAAGAGACCCAGTACTTC
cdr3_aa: CASSPPGRQETQYF

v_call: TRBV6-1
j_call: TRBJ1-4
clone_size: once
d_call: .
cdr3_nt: TGTGCCAGCAGTGAAGAAATAGGACAAAAACTGTTTTTT
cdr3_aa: CASSEEIGQKLFF

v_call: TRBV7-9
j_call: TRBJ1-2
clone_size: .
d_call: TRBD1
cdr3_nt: TGTGCCAGCAGCTTGCAGGACAGGCTCAACTATGGCTACACCTTC
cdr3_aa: CASSLQDRLNYGYTF

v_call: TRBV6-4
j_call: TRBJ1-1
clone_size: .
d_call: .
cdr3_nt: TGTGCCAGCAGCCTGGACGGGAACACTGAAGCTTTCTTT
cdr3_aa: CASSLDGNTEAFF

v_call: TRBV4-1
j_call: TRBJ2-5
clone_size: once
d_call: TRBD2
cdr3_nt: TGCGCCAGCAGCCCCCCGGGAGCGGGGGGAAAAGAGACCCAGTACTTC
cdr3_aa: CASSPPGAGGKETQYF

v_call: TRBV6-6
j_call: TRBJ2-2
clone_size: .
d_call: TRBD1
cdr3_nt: TGTGCCAGCAGGGGCAGAGGGGGCGGCGGGGAGCTGTTTTTT
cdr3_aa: CASRGRGGGGELFF

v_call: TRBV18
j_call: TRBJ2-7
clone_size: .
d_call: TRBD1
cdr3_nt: TGTGCCAGCTCGGAAGGACAGGAGTCCTACGAGCAGTACTTC
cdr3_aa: CASSEGQESYEQYF

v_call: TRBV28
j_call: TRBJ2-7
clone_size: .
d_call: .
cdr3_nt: TGTGCCAGCAGTACAGGGCACTACGAGCAGTACTTC
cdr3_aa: CASSTGHYEQYF

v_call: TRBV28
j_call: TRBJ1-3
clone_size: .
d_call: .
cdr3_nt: TGTGCCAGCAGGACACCTCCCCCTGGAAACACCATATATTTT
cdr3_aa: CASRTPPPGNTIYF

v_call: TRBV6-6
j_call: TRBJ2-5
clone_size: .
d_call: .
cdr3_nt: TGTGCCAGCAGTTCGTTCCAAGAGACCCAGTACTTC
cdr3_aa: CASSSFQETQYF

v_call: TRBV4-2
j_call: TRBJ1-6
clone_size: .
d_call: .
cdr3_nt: TGTGCCAGCAGCCAAGATAGCGGAAGGGGATCACCCCTCCACTTT
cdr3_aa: CASSQDSGRGSPLHF

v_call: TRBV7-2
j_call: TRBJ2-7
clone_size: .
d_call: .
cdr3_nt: TGTGCCAGCAGCTTTGGTTCCCCCACCTACGAGCAGTACTTC
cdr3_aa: CASSFGSPTYEQYF

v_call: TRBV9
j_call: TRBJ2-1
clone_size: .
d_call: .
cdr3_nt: TGTGCCAGCAGCGTAGGACCCGGCGATGAGCAGTTCTTC
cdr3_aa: CASSVGPGDEQFF

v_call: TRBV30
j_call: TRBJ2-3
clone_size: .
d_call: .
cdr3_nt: TGTGCCCGTAATCGGTGGGCTAGCACAGATACGCAGTATTTT
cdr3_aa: CARNRWASTDTQYF

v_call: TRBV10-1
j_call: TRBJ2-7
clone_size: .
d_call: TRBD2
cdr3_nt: TGCGCCATCGGGACTAGCGGGGGCCCTCCCTACGAGCAGTACTTC
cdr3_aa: CAIGTSGGPPYEQYF

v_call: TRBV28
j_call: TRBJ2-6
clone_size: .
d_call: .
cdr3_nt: TGTGCCAGCTGGAGCAGGGGGGGATCTGGGGCCAACGTCCTGACTTTC
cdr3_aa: CASWSRGGSGANVLTF

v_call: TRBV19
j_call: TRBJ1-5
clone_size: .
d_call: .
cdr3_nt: TGTGCCAGTAGTTTTCCGGGGGGCAATCAGCCCCAGCATTTT
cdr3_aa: CASSFPGGNQPQHF

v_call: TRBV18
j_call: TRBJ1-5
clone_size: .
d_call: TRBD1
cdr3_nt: TGTGCCAGCTCTCGAGGAAGACCGGGACAGGGGCAGTATAGCAATCAGCCCCAGCATTTT
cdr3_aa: CASSRGRPGQGQYSNQPQHF

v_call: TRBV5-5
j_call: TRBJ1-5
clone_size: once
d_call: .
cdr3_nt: TGTGCCAGCAGCTTGGATGGCGGCAATCAGCCCCAGCATTTT
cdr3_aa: CASSLDGGNQPQHF

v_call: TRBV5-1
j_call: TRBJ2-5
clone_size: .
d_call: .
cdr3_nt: TGCGCCAGCAAGGTCCGGCAGGGGAGCGTTAAGGAGACCCAGTACTTC
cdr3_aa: CASKVRQGSVKETQYF

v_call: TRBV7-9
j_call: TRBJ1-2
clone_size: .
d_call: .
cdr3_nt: TGTGCCAGCAGCTTTCTTACGTTATATGGCTACACCTTC
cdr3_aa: CASSFLTLYGYTF

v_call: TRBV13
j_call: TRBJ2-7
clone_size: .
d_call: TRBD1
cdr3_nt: TGTGCCAGCAGCCGCCTCCGGGACAGGGCCCACGAGCAGTACTTC
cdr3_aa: CASSRLRDRAHEQYF

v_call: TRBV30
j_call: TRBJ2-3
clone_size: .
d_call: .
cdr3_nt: TGTGCCTGGAGTATAAAGGATACAGATACGCAGTATTTT
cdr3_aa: CAWSIKDTDTQYF

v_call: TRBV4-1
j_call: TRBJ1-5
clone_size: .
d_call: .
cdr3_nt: TGCGCCAGCAGCCAAGTGCAATTGTGGAGGGGAGCTCAGCCCCAGCATTTT
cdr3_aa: CASSQVQLWRGAQPQHF

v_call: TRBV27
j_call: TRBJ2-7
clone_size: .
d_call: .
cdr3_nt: TGTGCCAGCAGTTCCCGGACCTCTCTCTACGAGCAGTACTTC
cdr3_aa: CASSSRTSLYEQYF

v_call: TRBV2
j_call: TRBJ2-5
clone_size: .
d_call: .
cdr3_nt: TGTGCCAGCAGCCCCGGGGGAGGGACCCAGTACTTC
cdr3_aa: CASSPGGGTQYF

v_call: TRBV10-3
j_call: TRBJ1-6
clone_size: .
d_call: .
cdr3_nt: TGTGCCATCAGTGAGGGGACATCCGTTTCACCCCTCCACTTT
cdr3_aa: CAISEGTSVSPLHF